The sequence of this T cell receptor beta chain was determined in a study of control samples from healthy donors and cancer patients. The germline V and J ends were trimmed by 0 bases and 0 bases, with 15 bases remaining between them. This CDR3 has 19 residues. Germline CDR1 and CDR2: LGHNA and YSLEER. Assay: immunoSEQ multiplex PCR; the TCRdb copy retains only in-frame clones and omits some. The sample lists 150,000 to 200,000 clones; around 90% were seen once. The sample was blood. This chain uses TRBV4-3 with TRBJ1-6; D is undetermined. This TCR came from a woman aged 45 to 65 in good health. The CDR3 sequence is CASSQDPPGSSSYNSPLHF. The CDR3, as DNA: TGCGCCAGCAGCCAAGATCCGCCAGGTTCAAGCTCCTATAATTCACCCCTCCACTTT.